The 22 T cell receptor beta chains reported below all come from one sample, sequenced in a study of neoadjuvant nivolumab and ipilimumab in lung cancer. Generated by immunoSEQ multiplex PCR, the TCRdb table keeps only in-frame clones and is missing some. Of over 25,000 clones listed, about three quarters were seen once; the top ten hold 15% to 20%. The specimen was tumor tissue, collected after neoadjuvant nivolumab, alone or with ipilimumab, at or shortly before surgery. The source of these receptors is an adult with non-small cell lung cancer.

The rearrangement joins TRBV5-1 to TRBJ2-7; the match to TRBD2 covers 9 bases. The CDR3 has 15 residues. V lost 1 base to trimming and J lost 3 bases; unmatched junction nucleotides: 5. Germline CDR1 reads SGHRS; CDR2 reads YFSETQ. The CDR3 region has the DNA TGCGCCAGCAGCTTGATCGGGCGGGGGGGCTACGAGCAGTACTTC. Its protein product is CASSLIGRGGYEQYF.

The chain combines TRBV25-1 with TRBJ1-1; 10 bases agree with TRBD1. CDR3 length: 15 amino acids. The germline gives CDR1 MGHDK, CDR2 SYGVNS. With V trimmed by 6 bases and J by 4 bases, 8 bases remained unmatched. Here the CDR3 DNA reads TGTGCCAGCAGAATGACAGGGGGCAAGAGCACTGAAGCTTTCTTT. Its translation is CASRMTGGKSTEAFF.

The sample holds one count of this clone. The rearrangement joins TRBV9 to TRBJ2-3, with TRBD2 matching 9 bases. V gave up 2 bases and J gave up 0 bases; unmatched junction bases: 10. Per germline, CDR1 SGDLS and CDR2 YYNGEE. The CDR3 sequence is 18 residues long. CDR3 sequence reads: CASSVPRGGGLSTDTQYF. The CDR3 nucleotides read TGTGCCAGCAGCGTCCCCCGCGGGGGGGGACTTAGCACAGATACGCAGTATTTT.

The rearrangement uses TRBV5-1 and TRBJ2-7, with D unresolved. The CDR3 covers 13 residues. Trimming removed 0 bases at V and 3 bases at J, with 7 bases between. Germline V CDR1 and CDR2: SGHRS, YFSETQ. The CDR3 sequence is CASSLGGNYEQYF. CDR3 bases: TGCGCCAGCAGCTTGGGGGGTAACTACGAGCAGTACTTC.

This chain uses TRBV11-2 with TRBJ2-7; the D is unclear. Deletions cut 5 bases from V and 1 base from J, with 15 bases between. From germline, CDR1 is SGHAT and CDR2 FQNNGV. The length of the CDR3 is 15 residues. The CDR3 loop reads CASSQERLRSYEQYF. CDR3 bases: TGTGCCAGCAGCCAGGAGAGACTTCGTTCCTACGAGCAGTACTTC.

A single count supports this clone. V and J are TRBV6-5 and TRBJ1-1, with 7 nucleotides matching TRBD1. Germline values: CDR1 MNHEY, CDR2 SVGAGI. The CDR3 runs to 14 residues. V lost 8 bases to trimming and J lost 4 bases; unmatched junction nucleotides: 10. CDR3: CASGRGRGTTEAFF. In nucleotides, the CDR3 is TGTGCCAGCGGAAGGGGGCGCGGAACCACTGAAGCTTTCTTT.

Concerning this clone itself: An end of the junction differs from the germline gene, which may be a read error. The chain carries TRBV7-3 and TRBJ2-1, with D perhaps matching TRBD2 (6 bases). Germline lookup yields CDR1 SGHTA and CDR2 FQGTGA. The CDR3 extends over 14 amino acids. The chain's CDR3 is CASSQSGSSNEQFF. CDR3 bases: TGTGCCAGCAGCCAGAGCGGGTCCTCCAATGAGCAGTTCTTC. The full variable domain, in which reference TRBV7-3 and TRBJ2-1 provide the parts outside the CDR3, is GAGVSQTPSNKVTEKGKYVELRCDPISGHTALYWYRQSLGQGPEFLIYFQGTGAADDSGLPNDRFFAVRPEGSVSTLKIQRTERGDSAVYLCASSQSGSSNEQFFGPGTRLTVL.

J is TRBJ2-5 and V is TRBV7-2, with 8 bases fitting TRBD2. Germline loops: CDR1 SGHTA, CDR2 FQGNSA. CDR3 size: 12 residues. With V trimmed by 5 bases and J by 4 bases, 0 bases remained unmatched. CDR3 coding DNA: TGTGCCAGCAGCCGGGGGGGAGAGACCCAGTACTTC. It yields the protein CASSRGGETQYF.

The chain links TRBV29-1 to TRBJ1-2, with D maybe TRBD1 (5 bases). This CDR3 region has 12 residues. Germline-derived CDR1 and CDR2 are SQVTM and ANQGSEA. V was pared by 5 bases and J by 1 base, with 8 bases between. The CDR3 DNA is TGCAGCGTTTCGACAGATAACTATGGCTACACCTTC. Translated, it gives CSVSTDNYGYTF.

The chain uses TRBV7-2 and TRBJ2-1, with D tentatively TRBD1 (6 bases). Trimming left V 3 bases short and J 4 bases short, with 13 bases between. The CDR3 spans 15 residues. The germline gives CDR1 SGHTA, CDR2 FQGNSA. The CDR3 DNA reads TGTGCCAGCAGCTTGACCGGGACACCTTACAATGAGCAGTTCTTC. Protein sequence: CASSLTGTPYNEQFF.

This clone is a singleton in its sample. The rearrangement joins TRBV5-1 to TRBJ2-7; 8 bases line up with TRBD1. This CDR3 is 14 amino acids long. The germline V gene has CDR1 SGHRS and CDR2 YFSETQ. The ends lost 4 bases at V and 0 bases at J; junction bases unmatched: 3. CDR3 loop: CASSPQGASYEQYF. CDR3 nucleotide sequence: TGCGCCAGCAGCCCTCAGGGGGCCTCCTACGAGCAGTACTTC.

This chain joins TRBV7-9 and TRBJ1-5; D might be TRBD1 (6 bases). Trimming removed 2 bases at V and 5 bases at J, with 13 bases between. There are 15 residues in the CDR3. Germline assignment: CDR1 SEHNR and CDR2 FQNEAQ (reference sequence). The chain's CDR3 is CASSLFAGADQPQHF. Here the CDR3 DNA reads TGTGCCAGCAGCTTATTTGCAGGGGCCGATCAGCCCCAGCATTTT.

This clone was seen once. The chain couples TRBV6-1 to TRBJ1-5, with 9 bases fitting TRBD1. Trimming removed 4 bases from V and 6 bases from J; junction bases left unmatched: 7. The CDR3 runs 15 residues. The germline V gene has CDR1 MNHNS and CDR2 SASEGT. CDR3 loop: CASSAYRGLGQPQHF. For the CDR3, the DNA is TGTGCCAGCAGTGCGTACAGGGGGCTGGGTCAGCCCCAGCATTTT.

The chain recombines TRBV5-6 with TRBJ1-6; weak D call: TRBD1 (6 bases). The CDR3 runs to 15 residues. Germline-derived CDR1 and CDR2 are SGHDT and YYEEEE. Trimming pared 4 bases from V and 3 bases from J, leaving 11 bases between. The CDR3 coding sequence is TGTGCCAGCAGCAGTGGACAGCTCTATAATTCACCCCTCCACTTT. This sequence encodes CASSSGQLYNSPLHF.

The chain has TRBV11-2 and TRBJ2-7; TRBD1 matches 9 bases. Germline V gene lookup returns CDR1 SGHAT and CDR2 FQNNGV. CDR3 length: 15 residues. V trimming: 1 base; J trimming: 4 bases; junction bases outside the gene matches: 5. As DNA, the CDR3 is TGTGCCAGCAGCTTAGCGGGACAGGGTGGGTACGAGCAGTACTTC. Protein: CASSLAGQGGYEQYF.

This clone has a handful of counts. This chain connects TRBV4-1 to TRBJ1-6; 7 bases align to TRBD1. CDR3 length: 16 residues. CDR1 is MGHRA, CDR2 YSYEKL, per germline. The V and J ends lost 1 base and 9 bases, in that order; junction bases with no gene match: 9. CDR3 DNA sequence: TGCGCCAGCAGCCAAGGGGGACAGTCTTTTACTTCACCCCTCCACTTT. Its protein is CASSQGGQSFTSPLHF.

This clone was seen just once. The V and J genes are TRBV10-3 and TRBJ2-3; 9 nucleotides match TRBD2. This CDR3 is 15 amino acids long. V dropped 2 bases and J dropped 4; count of bases not matched to a gene: 4. The germline V gene encodes CDR1 ENHRY and CDR2 SYGVKD. For the CDR3, the DNA is TGTGCCATCAGTGAGGGCGGGGGGGCAGCAGATACGCAGTATTTT. Translation: CAISEGGGAADTQYF.

The chain uses TRBV4-1 and TRBJ1-5, with 7 nucleotides matching TRBD1. CDR3 length: 16 amino acids. CDR1 MGHRA and CDR2 YSYEKL come from the germline V gene. The V and J ends lost 1 base and 4 bases, in that order; junction bases with no gene match: 7. CDR3 loop: CASSQGKGAGNQPQHF. The CDR3 region has the DNA TGCGCCAGCAGCCAAGGAAAGGGGGCAGGGAATCAGCCCCAGCATTTT.

The chain uses TRBV29-1 and TRBJ2-3, with 13 bases that match TRBD2. The CDR3 runs 15 residues. The ends lost 5 bases at V and 0 bases at J; junction bases unmatched: 2. Germline CDR1 and CDR2: SQVTM and ANQGSEA. CDR3 nucleotide sequence: TGCAGCGTTAGGACTAGCGGGAGAAGCACAGATACGCAGTATTTT. This gives the protein CSVRTSGRSTDTQYF.

The chain links TRBV5-6 to TRBJ2-7; 8 nucleotides match TRBD1. Germline V CDR1 and CDR2: SGHDT, YYEEEE. V lost 4 bases and J lost 1; bases outside the gene matches: 10. This CDR3 contains 16 residues. The chain's CDR3 is CASSRAQGATSYEQYF. CDR3 nucleotide sequence: TGTGCCAGCAGCCGGGCTCAGGGGGCGACATCCTACGAGCAGTACTTC.

This clone was counted between two and nine times. V usage is TRBV4-1 and J usage is TRBJ1-5; D call uncertain. CDR1 is MGHRA and CDR2 is YSYEKL in the germline V gene. Between the trimmed V and J ends, which lost 0 bases and 9 bases, there was a span of 9 bases. The CDR3 has 13 amino acids. CDR3 in amino acids: CASSQEPGSPQHF. For the CDR3, the DNA is TGCGCCAGCAGCCAAGAGCCGGGTTCGCCCCAGCATTTT.

The rearrangement uses TRBV2 and TRBJ1-5; D call uncertain. The germline V gene encodes CDR1 SNHLY and CDR2 FYNNEI. Trimming stripped 8 bases from V and 1 base from J, with 6 bases between. CDR3 length equals 12 residues. The CDR3 region is CASRGSNQPQHF. The CDR3 DNA follows: TGTGCCAGCCGGGGAAGCAATCAGCCCCAGCATTTT.